The 5 T cell receptor beta chains given below trace back to one sample, sequenced in a study of CD8 T cells in ankylosing spondylitis. TCRdb re-derived calls from the 5' RACE reads in MiXCR, one entry per CDR3 protein. The table shows 250,000 to 350,000 distinct CDR3 sequences, with roughly 20% occurring only once. The sequenced sample was blood, either unsorted or a sorted T cell fraction (not recorded which). The source of these receptors is a female donor with ankylosing spondylitis or in good health (not recorded which).

The chain recombines TRBV7-9 with TRBJ2-1, with D uncertain. Trimming cost V 5 bases and J 6 bases, with 8 bases left between them. Germline V gene data show CDR1 as SEHNR and CDR2 as FQNEAQ (reference sequence). The CDR3 spans 12 residues. CDR3 coding DNA: TGTGCCAGCAGCGTCCCCGCCAATGAGCAGTTCTTC. Translating it yields CASSVPANEQFF.

The genes are TRBV12-3 or TRBV12-4 and TRBJ2-3, with TRBD1 identical over 8 bases. V shed 1 base and J 9 bases; nucleotides not matched to a gene: 6. The CDR3 totals 14 residues. The CDR3 DNA follows: TGTGCCAGCAGTTTAGGGACAGGGAGGAGGACGCAGTATTTT. It codes for CASSLGTGRRTQYF.

This chain links TRBV7-2 with TRBJ2-1; 14 nucleotides align to TRBD2. Germline CDR1 is SGHTA and CDR2 is FQGNSA. The CDR3 has 17 residues. After removal of 6 bases from V and 5 bases from J, the junction contained 9 bases not matched to a gene. CDR3 nucleotides: TGTGCCAGCAGTTTAAGGTGGGGACTAGCGGGAGACAATGAGCAGTTCTTC. Encoded protein: CASSLRWGLAGDNEQFF.

V gene TRBV7-2 combines with J gene TRBJ2-3; D not certain. The CDR3 is 15 residues long. The ends were cut back, 2 bases at V and 3 bases at J, with 12 bases in the middle. Germline V gene lookup returns CDR1 SGHTA and CDR2 FQGNSA. The CDR3 is CASSLLAYGTDTQYF. The CDR3 nucleotides are TGTGCCAGCAGCTTATTAGCCTACGGGACAGATACGCAGTATTTT.

The chain is built from TRBV7-7 and TRBJ2-5; 9 bases fit TRBD1. V lost 6 bases and J lost 4; bases outside the gene matches: 6. Germline values: CDR1 SSHAT, CDR2 FNYEAQ (reference sequence). CDR3 length: 14 amino acids. CDR3 nucleotide sequence: TGTGCCAGCAGTCTAACAGGGGGCACAGAGACCCAGTACTTC. Translating gives CASSLTGGTETQYF.